This T cell receptor (beta chain) was identified in a study of T cell responses to AZD1222 COVID-19 vaccine. General study findings and limits: The study found vaccine-associated CD4 TCRs spanning spike, dominant at 160-218 and 743-854.

The V and J ends lost 5 bases and 7 bases, in that order; junction bases with no gene match: 5. This CDR3 spans 14 amino acids. Germline V gene sequence: CDR1 MDHEN, CDR2 SYDVKM. This clone occurred once. Its antigen remains unknown. Generated by immunoSEQ multiplex PCR, the TCRdb table keeps only in-frame clones and is missing some. This sample has about 55,000 clones, with roughly 90% found just once. The sequenced sample was peripheral blood, obtained on day 0 of AZD1222 vaccination. The genes are TRBV28 and TRBJ1-5; 10 positions agree with TRBD1. The sequence was obtained from an adult in good health. The CDR3 loop reads CASSAGTGVQPQHF. The CDR3 DNA reads TGTGCCAGCAGTGCCGGGACAGGGGTACAGCCCCAGCATTTT.